This T cell receptor (beta chain) was found in a study of T cells after posttransplantation cyclophosphamide. Study-wide points: Recipient CMV seropositivity and CMV reactivation strongly tracked TRB clonality. Donor-recipient repertoire similarity was low at 1-2 months, rising over year one. Tissue-infiltrating T cells from skin or gut overlapped little with blood T cells.

The CDR3 is 14 residues long. V was shortened by 3 bases and J by 8 bases, with 14 bases between the two germline ends. Germline V gene data show CDR1 as KGHSH and CDR2 as LQKENI. Generated by immunoSEQ multiplex PCR, the TCRdb table keeps only in-frame clones and is missing some. The sample has approximately 32,000 clones, about 90% seen once. Points on this clone: Its antigen is not known.

The sequence was obtained from a woman aged 35 to 49 with a blood cancer, CMV-positive, and with a related stem cell donor. Sample: PBMCs. This chain joins TRBV18 and TRBJ1-5; TRBD1 might be the D (6 bases). The CDR3 nucleotides are TGTGCCAGCTCACCCGGGACATCCTATGAGCCCCAGCATTTT. This sequence encodes CASSPGTSYEPQHF. Full variable domain (outside the CDR3, taken from reference TRBV18 and TRBJ1-5): NAGVMQNPRHLVRRRGQEARLRCSPMKGHSHVYWYRQLPEEGLKFMVYLQKENIIDESGMPKERFSAEFPKEGPSILRIQQVVRGDSAAYFCASSPGTSYEPQHFGDGTRLSIL.